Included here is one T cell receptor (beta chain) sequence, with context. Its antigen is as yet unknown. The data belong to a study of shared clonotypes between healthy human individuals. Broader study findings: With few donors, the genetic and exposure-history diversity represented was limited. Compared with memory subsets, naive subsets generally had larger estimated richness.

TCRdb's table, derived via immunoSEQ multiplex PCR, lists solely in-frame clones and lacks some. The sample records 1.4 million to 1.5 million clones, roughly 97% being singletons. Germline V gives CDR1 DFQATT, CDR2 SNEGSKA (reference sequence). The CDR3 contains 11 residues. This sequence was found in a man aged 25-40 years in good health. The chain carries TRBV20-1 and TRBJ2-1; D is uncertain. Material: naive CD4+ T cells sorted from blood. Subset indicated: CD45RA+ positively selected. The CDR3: CRPLGYNEQFF. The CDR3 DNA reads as TGCAGACCTCTAGGGTACAATGAGCAGTTCTTC.